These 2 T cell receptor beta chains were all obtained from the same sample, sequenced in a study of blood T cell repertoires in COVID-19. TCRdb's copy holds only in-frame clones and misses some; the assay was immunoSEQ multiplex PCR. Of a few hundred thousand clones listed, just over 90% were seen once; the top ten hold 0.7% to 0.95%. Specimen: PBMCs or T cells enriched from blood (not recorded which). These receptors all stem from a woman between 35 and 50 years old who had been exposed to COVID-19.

Written as DNA, the CDR3 is TGTGCTAGTGGTTTGGTAGGGTTTTCGCAGGGGGCTGCTGAAGCTTTCTTT. This translates into CASGLVGFSQGAAEAFF. This chain links TRBV12-5 with TRBJ1-1, with 8 bases that match TRBD1. The CDR3 runs to 17 residues. CDR1 is LGHNT, CDR2 FRNRAP, per germline. V shed 0 bases, J shed 6 bases, and the junction held 12 bases outside the gene matches.

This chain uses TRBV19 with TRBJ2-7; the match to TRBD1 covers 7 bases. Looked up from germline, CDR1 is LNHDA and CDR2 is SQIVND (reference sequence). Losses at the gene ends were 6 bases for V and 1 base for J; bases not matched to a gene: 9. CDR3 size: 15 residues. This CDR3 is CASRPNPGQSYEQYF. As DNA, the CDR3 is TGTGCCAGTAGGCCGAACCCGGGACAGTCCTACGAGCAGTACTTC.